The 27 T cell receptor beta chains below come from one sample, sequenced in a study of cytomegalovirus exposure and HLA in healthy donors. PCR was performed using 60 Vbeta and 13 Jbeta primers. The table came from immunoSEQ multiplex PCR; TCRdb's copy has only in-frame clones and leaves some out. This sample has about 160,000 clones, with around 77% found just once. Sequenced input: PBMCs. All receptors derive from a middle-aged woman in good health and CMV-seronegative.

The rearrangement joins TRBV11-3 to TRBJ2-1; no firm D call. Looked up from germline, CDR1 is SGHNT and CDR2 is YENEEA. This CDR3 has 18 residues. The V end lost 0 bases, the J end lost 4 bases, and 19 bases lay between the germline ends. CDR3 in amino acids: CASSLESGSSRFYNEQFF. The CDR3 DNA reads TGTGCCAGCAGCTTAGAATCAGGCTCCTCACGATTTTACAATGAGCAGTTCTTC.

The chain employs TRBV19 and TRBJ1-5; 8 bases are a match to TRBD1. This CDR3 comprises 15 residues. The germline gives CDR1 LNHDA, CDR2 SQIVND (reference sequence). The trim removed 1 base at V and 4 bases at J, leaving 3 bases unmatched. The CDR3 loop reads CASSIGDRRNQPQHF. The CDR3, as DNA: TGTGCCAGTAGTATAGGGGACAGGCGGAATCAGCCCCAGCATTTT. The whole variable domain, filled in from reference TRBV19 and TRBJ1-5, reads DGGITQSPKYLFRKEGQNVTLSCEQNLNHDAMYWYRQDPGQGLRLIYYSQIVNDFQKGDIAEGYSVSREKKESFPLTVTSAQKNPTAFYLCASSIGDRRNQPQHFGDGTRLSIL.

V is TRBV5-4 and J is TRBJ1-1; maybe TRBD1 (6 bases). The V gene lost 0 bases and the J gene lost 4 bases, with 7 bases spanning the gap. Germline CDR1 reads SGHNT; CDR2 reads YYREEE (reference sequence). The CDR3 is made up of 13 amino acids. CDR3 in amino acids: CASSLGGGTEAFF. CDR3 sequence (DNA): TGTGCCAGCAGCTTGGGAGGGGGCACTGAAGCTTTCTTT.

CDR3 DNA: TGTGCCAGTAGGAGCGGACAGGCGTACGAGCAGTACTTC. Translated: CASRSGQAYEQYF. The chain links TRBV19 to TRBJ2-7; 7 nucleotides match TRBD1. V dropped 6 bases and J dropped 4; count of bases not matched to a gene: 6. Germline-derived CDR1 and CDR2 are LNHDA and SQIVND (reference sequence). This CDR3 has 13 residues.

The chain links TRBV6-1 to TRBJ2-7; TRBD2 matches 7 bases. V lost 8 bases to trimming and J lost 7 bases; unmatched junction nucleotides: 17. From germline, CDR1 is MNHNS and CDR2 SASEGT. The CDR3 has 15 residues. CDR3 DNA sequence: TGTGCCAGCTCTTTACTAGCGCCGTTTATTGGGGAGCAGTACTTC. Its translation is CASSLLAPFIGEQYF.

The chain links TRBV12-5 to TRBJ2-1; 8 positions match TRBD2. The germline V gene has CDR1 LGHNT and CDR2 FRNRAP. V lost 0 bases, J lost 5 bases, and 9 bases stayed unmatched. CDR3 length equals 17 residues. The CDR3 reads CASGLVLGTSHNNEQFF. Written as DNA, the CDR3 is TGTGCTAGTGGTTTGGTACTCGGGACTAGTCACAACAATGAGCAGTTCTTC.

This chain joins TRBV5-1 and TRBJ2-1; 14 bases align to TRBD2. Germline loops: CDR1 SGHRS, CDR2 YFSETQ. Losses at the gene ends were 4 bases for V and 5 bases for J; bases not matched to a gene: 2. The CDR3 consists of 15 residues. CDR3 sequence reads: CASSEGLAGDNEQFF. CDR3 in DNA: TGCGCCAGCAGCGAGGGACTAGCGGGGGACAATGAGCAGTTCTTC.

The CDR3 region is CASSLVGTGYGYTF. The CDR3 bases are TGCGCCAGCAGCTTGGTCGGGACAGGGTATGGCTACACCTTC. The chain carries TRBV5-1 and TRBJ1-2; 9 bases align to TRBD1. Germline CDR1 SGHRS, CDR2 YFSETQ. J gave up 5 bases and V 0 bases, and 2 bases lay outside the gene matches. This CDR3 comprises 14 residues.

The CDR3 spells CASSLWAGGTDEQYF. The CDR3, as DNA: TGTGCCAGCAGCTTGTGGGCCGGGGGTACGGACGAGCAGTACTTC. The V gene is TRBV5-4, the J gene TRBJ2-7; the D gene is possibly TRBD2 (6 bases). This CDR3 is built from 15 residues. V dropped 1 base and J dropped 5 bases, with 16 bases sitting between them. In germline, CDR1 is SGHNT, CDR2 YYREEE (reference sequence).

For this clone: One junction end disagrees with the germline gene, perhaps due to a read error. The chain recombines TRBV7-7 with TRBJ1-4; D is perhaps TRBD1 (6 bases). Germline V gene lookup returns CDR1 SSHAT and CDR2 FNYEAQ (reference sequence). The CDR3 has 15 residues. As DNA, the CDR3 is TGTGCTAGCAGCCCAACCAGGGGCCCAACCGAAAAACTGTTTTTT. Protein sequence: CASSPTRGPTEKLFF.

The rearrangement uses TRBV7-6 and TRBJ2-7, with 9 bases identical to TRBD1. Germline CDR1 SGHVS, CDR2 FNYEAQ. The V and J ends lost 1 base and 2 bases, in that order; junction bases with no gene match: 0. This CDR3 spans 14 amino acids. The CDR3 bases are TGTGCCAGCAGCTTAGGGACAGGGGCCTACGAGCAGTACTTC. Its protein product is CASSLGTGAYEQYF.

The CDR3 region has the DNA TGTGCCAGCAGCTTAGATTTGGGCGATCAGCCCCAGCATTTT. Amino acids: CASSLDLGDQPQHF. V usage is TRBV7-8 and J usage is TRBJ1-5, with D unclear. V was trimmed by 1 base and J by 5 bases, leaving 9 bases between them. CDR1 and CDR2 (germline): SGHVS, FQNEAQ. The CDR3 contains 14 residues.

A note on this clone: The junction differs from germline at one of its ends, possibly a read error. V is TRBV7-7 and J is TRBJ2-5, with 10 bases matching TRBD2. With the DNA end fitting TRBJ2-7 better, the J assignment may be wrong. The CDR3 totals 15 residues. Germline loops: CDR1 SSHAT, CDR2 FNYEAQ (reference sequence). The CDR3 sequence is CASSLGLAGAAEQYF. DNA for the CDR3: TGTGCTAGCAGCTTAGGGCTAGCGGGAGCGGCCGAGCAGTACTTC.

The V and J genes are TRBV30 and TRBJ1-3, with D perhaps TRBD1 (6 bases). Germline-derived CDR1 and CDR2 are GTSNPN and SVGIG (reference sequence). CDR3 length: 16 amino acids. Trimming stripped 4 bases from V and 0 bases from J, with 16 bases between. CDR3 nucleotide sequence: TGTGCCTGGACCCCTTGGACAGCCGGCTCTGGAAACACCATATATTTT. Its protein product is CAWTPWTAGSGNTIYF.

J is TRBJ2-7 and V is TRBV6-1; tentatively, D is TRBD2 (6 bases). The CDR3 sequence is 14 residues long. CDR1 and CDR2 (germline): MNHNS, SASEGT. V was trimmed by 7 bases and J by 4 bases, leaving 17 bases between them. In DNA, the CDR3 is TGTGCCAGCACCGAAGGAGGGCCCGGATACGAGCAGTACTTC. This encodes CASTEGGPGYEQYF.

The CDR3 region has the DNA TGCGCCAGCAGCTCCGGGACAGCCGACACTGAAGCTTTCTTT. Residues: CASSSGTADTEAFF. V and J are TRBV5-1 and TRBJ1-1; 7 bases agree with TRBD1. CDR1 is SGHRS and CDR2 is YFSETQ in the germline V gene. Trimming at V came to 3 bases and at J to 3 bases, leaving 5 bases not matched to a gene. The CDR3 has 14 amino acids.

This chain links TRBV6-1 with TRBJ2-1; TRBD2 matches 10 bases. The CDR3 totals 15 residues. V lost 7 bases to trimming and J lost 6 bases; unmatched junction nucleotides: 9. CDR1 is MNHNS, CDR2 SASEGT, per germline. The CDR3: CASIRTSGAGNEQFF. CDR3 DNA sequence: TGTGCCAGCATTAGAACTAGCGGGGCGGGCAATGAGCAGTTCTTC.

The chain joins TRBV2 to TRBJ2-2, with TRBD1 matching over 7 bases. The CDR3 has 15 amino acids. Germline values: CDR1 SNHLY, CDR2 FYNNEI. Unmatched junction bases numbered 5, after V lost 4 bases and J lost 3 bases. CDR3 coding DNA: TGTGCCAGCAGTGGCCGGGACAGCTACACCGGGGAGCTGTTTTTT. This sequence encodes CASSGRDSYTGELFF.

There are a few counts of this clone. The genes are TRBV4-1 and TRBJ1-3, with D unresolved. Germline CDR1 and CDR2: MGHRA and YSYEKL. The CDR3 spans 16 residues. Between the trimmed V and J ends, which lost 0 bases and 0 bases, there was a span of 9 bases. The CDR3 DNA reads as TGCGCCAGCAGCCAAGATTGGCTCAGCTCTGGAAACACCATATATTTT. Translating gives CASSQDWLSSGNTIYF.

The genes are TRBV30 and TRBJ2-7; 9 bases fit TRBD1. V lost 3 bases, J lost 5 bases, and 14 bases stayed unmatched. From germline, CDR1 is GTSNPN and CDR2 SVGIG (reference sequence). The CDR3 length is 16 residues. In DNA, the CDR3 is TGTGCCTGGAGGGGGATTCCGGGACAGGGAGTGAACGAGCAGTACTTC. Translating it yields CAWRGIPGQGVNEQYF.

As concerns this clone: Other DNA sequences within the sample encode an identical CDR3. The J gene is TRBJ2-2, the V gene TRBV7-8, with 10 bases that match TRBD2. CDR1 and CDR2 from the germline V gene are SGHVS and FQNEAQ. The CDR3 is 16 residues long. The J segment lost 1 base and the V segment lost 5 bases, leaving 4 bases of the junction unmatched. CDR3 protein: CASSPRTSGNTGELFF. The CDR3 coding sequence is TGTGCCAGCAGCCCCCGGACTAGCGGGAACACCGGGGAGCTGTTTTTT.

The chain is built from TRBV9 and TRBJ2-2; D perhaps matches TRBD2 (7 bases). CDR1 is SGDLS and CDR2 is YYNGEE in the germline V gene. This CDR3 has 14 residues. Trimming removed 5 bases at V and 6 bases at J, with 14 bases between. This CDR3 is CASRAGAPPGELFF. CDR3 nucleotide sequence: TGTGCCAGCAGGGCGGGGGCCCCCCCCGGGGAGCTGTTTTTT.

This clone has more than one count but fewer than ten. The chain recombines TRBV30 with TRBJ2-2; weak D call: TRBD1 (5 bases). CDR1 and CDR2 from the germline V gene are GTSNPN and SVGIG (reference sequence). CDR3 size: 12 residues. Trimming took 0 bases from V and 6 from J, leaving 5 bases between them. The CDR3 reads CAWSVQAGELFF. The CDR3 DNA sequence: TGTGCCTGGAGTGTACAGGCCGGGGAGCTGTTTTTT.

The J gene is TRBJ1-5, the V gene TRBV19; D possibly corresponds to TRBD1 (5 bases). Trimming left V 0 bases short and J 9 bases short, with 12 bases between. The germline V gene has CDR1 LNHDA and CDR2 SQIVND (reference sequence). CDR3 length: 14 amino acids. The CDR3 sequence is CASSIETGDRPQHF. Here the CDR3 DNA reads TGTGCCAGTAGTATAGAGACGGGGGACCGGCCCCAGCATTTT. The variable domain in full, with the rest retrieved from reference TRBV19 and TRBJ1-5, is DGGITQSPKYLFRKEGQNVTLSCEQNLNHDAMYWYRQDPGQGLRLIYYSQIVNDFQKGDIAEGYSVSREKKESFPLTVTSAQKNPTAFYLCASSIETGDRPQHFGDGTRLSIL.

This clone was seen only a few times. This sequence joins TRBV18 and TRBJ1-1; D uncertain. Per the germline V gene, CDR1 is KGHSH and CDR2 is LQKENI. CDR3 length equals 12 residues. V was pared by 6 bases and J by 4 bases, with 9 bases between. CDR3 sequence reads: CASSPGVTEAFF. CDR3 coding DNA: TGTGCCAGCTCCCCGGGTGTCACTGAAGCTTTCTTT.

Here the CDR3 reads CASSWGVGEKLFF. CDR3 DNA: TGCGCCAGCAGCTGGGGGGTCGGTGAAAAACTGTTTTTT. The chain is built from TRBV5-1 and TRBJ1-4; D is possibly TRBD1 (5 bases). V dropped 3 bases and J dropped 7 bases, with 10 bases sitting between them. This CDR3 is 13 amino acids long. The V gene's germline CDR1 is SGHRS and CDR2 YFSETQ.

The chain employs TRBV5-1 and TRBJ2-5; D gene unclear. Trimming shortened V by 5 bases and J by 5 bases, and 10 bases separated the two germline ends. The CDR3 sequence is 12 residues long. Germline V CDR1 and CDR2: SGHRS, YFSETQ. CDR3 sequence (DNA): TGCGCCAGCAGTAAGTCCAGGGAGACCCAGTACTTC. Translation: CASSKSRETQYF.